The entry below describes one T cell receptor beta chain. Its antigen remains unknown. Repertoires were generated with immunoSEQ multiplex PCR, while TCRdb's copy carries only in-frame clones and drops some. The sample yields about 2,500,000 clones, about 92% seen once. The sample is drawn from a study of shared clonotypes between healthy human individuals. Study-level points and caveats: Rarefaction indicated that sorted-subset sequencing remained incomplete although depth was large.

CDR1 and CDR2 from the germline V gene are SGHDT and YYEEEE. Trimming at V came to 4 bases and at J to 4 bases, leaving 11 bases not matched to a gene. The CDR3 sequence is 16 residues long. The sequencing input was naive CD4+ T cells sorted from blood. The subset: CD45RA+ positively selected. The V and J genes are TRBV5-6 and TRBJ2-1; 7 bases align to TRBD2. The TCR originated in a young man in good health. CDR3 nucleotides: TGTGCCAGCAGCCCCCGGAGCGGGGCCCTTTACAATGAGCAGTTCTTC. Amino acid sequence: CASSPRSGALYNEQFF.